This passage covers 3 T cell receptor beta chains from one sample sequenced in a study of vaccination and CD4 T cells after COVID-19 (dated by TCRdb to the early 2020s). What these receptors recognize is not known. In light of the paper, this sample's treatment or condition label describes: approximately nine-day PBMC culture with coronavirus spike peptide pools or control peptides (ViraFEST assay). The library came from PCR. Sequencing took place on an Illumina iSeq 100. TCR sequencing of DNA from cultured CD4+ T cells used the Oncomine TCR Beta short-read assay at the Johns Hopkins FTIC core. In TCRdb, the public reads were trimmed at Q25 with fastp and aligned with MiXCR, with productive beta chains retained. Identical CDR3 proteins give one entry, which carries the most common genes and DNA. This sample comprises approximately 22,000 distinct CDR3 sequences, about half of them detected only once. Of the sample, around 5% is held by the ten largest clones.

Sample: CD4+ T cells from blood, cultured in vitro. The receptor set was obtained from a human donor who had recovered from COVID-19.

V and J are TRBV30 and TRBJ2-1; 7 bases align to TRBD2. V lost 4 bases to trimming and J lost 10 bases; unmatched junction nucleotides: 13. The CDR3 runs to 14 residues. Germline V lookup: CDR1 GTSNPN, CDR2 SVGIG (reference sequence). The CDR3 DNA follows: TGTGCCTGGACTCTAGGAGGGAGGGCCAGAGAGCAGTTCTTC. The encoded protein is CAWTLGGRAREQFF.

V usage is TRBV24-1 and J usage is TRBJ2-2, with a possible D match to TRBD1 (5 bases). Trimming pared 6 bases from V and 0 bases from J, leaving 10 bases between. In germline, CDR1 is KGHDR, CDR2 SFDVKD. The CDR3 is 15 residues long. The CDR3 loop is CATSRTIANTGELFF. Written as DNA, the CDR3 is TGTGCCACCAGTCGGACAATCGCGAACACCGGGGAGCTGTTTTTT.

This clonotype was seen a handful of times. The chain has TRBV20-1 and TRBJ2-1; unclear D gene. Germline assignment: CDR1 DFQATT and CDR2 SNEGSKA (reference sequence). With 5 bases removed from V and 3 bases from J, the gap between germline ends came to 14 bases. This CDR3 spans 14 amino acids. The CDR3 DNA reads TGCAGTGCTCTGTGGGGTTCCAACTACAATGAGCAGTTCTTC. This translates into CSALWGSNYNEQFF.